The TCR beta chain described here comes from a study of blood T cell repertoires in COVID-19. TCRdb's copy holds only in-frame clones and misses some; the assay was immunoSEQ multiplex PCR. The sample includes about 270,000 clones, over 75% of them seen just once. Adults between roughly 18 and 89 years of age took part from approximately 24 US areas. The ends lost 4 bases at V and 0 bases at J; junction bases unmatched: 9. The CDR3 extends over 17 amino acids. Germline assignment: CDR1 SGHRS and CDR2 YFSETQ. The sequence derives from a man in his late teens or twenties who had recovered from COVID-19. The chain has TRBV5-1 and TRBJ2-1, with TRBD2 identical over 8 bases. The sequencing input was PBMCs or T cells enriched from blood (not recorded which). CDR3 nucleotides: TGCGCCAGCAGCGTCAGCGGGAGTATCCCCTCCTACAATGAGCAGTTCTTC. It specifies CASSVSGSIPSYNEQFF.